This T cell receptor (beta chain) was recovered during a study of identical twins. This clonotype was seen a few times. In germline, CDR1 is MGHRA, CDR2 YSYEKL. The CDR3 spans 18 residues. The V gene lost 0 bases and the J gene lost 4 bases, with 18 bases spanning the gap. TCRdb reanalysed the 5' RACE reads using MiXCR and keeps one entry per CDR3 protein. This table has some 590,000 distinct CDR3 sequences, 9% to 10% appearing once. These data were likewise used in another study, on yellow fever vaccine responses in identical twins. That paper adds: On the reported evidence, twins' vaccine T cell responses seemed partly convergent and partly personalized.

The sequenced material came from PBMCs. This receptor was obtained from a woman younger than 30 in good health. The chain carries TRBV4-1 and TRBJ2-2; possibly TRBD2 for D (6 bases). The CDR3 loop is CASSQEWSGGTSTGELFF. Here the CDR3 DNA reads TGCGCCAGCAGCCAAGAATGGTCAGGAGGGACGAGCACCGGGGAGCTGTTTTTT.